Following are 9 T cell receptor beta chains from one sample sequenced in a study of human T cells and chemical hapten exposure. TCRdb called the RACE reads again in MiXCR, with one record for every CDR3 protein. The sample has around 360,000 distinct CDR3 sequences, just under 6.5% seen once. Time point described: patch test 2, 6 weeks after DPC sensitization. The treatment was: therapeutic diphenylcyclopropenone sensitization with weekly scalp DPC. The input for sequencing was whole blood, taken in connection with sensitization to the hapten diphenylcyclopropenone (DPC). These receptors were obtained from a young woman with alopecia areata. Some clones in this sample may be carry-over from other donors' samples.

V is TRBV5-1 and J is TRBJ1-6; maybe TRBD1 (5 bases). The CDR3 loop spans 14 amino acids. V was clipped by 3 bases and J by 6 bases, with 10 bases between them. From germline, CDR1 is SGHRS and CDR2 YFSETQ. CDR3 DNA: TGCGCCAGCAGCTCGGACAACCTTAATTCACCCCTCCACTTT. Translation: CASSSDNLNSPLHF.

The table lists this clonotype with many counts. The chain carries TRBV9 and TRBJ2-3; TRBD2 is a possible D gene (6 bases). Germline assignment: CDR1 SGDLS and CDR2 YYNGEE. This CDR3 region has 16 residues. The germline V and J ends were trimmed by 1 base and 3 bases, with 15 bases remaining between them. DNA of the CDR3: TGTGCCAGCAGCGTACGGGCCGGGGGTCCAACAGATACGCAGTATTTT. Amino acids: CASSVRAGGPTDTQYF.

A few counts support this clonotype. The chain has TRBV5-1 and TRBJ2-5; weak D call: TRBD2 (6 bases). This CDR3 contains 13 residues. Per the germline V gene, CDR1 is SGHRS and CDR2 is YFSETQ. The ends were cut back, 3 bases at V and 2 bases at J, with 8 bases in the middle. CDR3 protein: CASSWTTQETQYF. In DNA, the CDR3 is TGCGCCAGCAGCTGGACTACGCAAGAGACCCAGTACTTC.

This clonotype was observed many times. This sequence joins TRBV28 and TRBJ1-5, with 7 bases matching TRBD1. Losses at the gene ends were 2 bases for V and 4 bases for J; bases not matched to a gene: 5. The CDR3 loop spans 15 amino acids. Germline V gene sequence: CDR1 MDHEN, CDR2 SYDVKM. The CDR3 here is CASSLRQGGNQPQHF. The DNA for the CDR3 is TGTGCCAGCAGTTTAAGACAGGGAGGGAATCAGCCCCAGCATTTT.

This sequence joins TRBV6-5 and TRBJ2-1; D is unresolved. The CDR3 loop spans 11 amino acids. Trimming cost V 7 bases and J 3 bases, with 4 bases left between them. The V gene's germline CDR1 is MNHEY and CDR2 SVGAGI. CDR3 sequence (DNA): TGTGCCAGCAAATACTACAATGAGCAGTTCTTC. It is translated as CASKYYNEQFF.

The V call is TRBV12-3 or TRBV12-4, the J call TRBJ1-1; TRBD1 agrees at 9 bases. The CDR3 runs to 15 residues. Losses at the gene ends were 4 bases for V and 4 bases for J; bases not matched to a gene: 7. CDR3 amino acids: CASSSGQGRGTEAFF. The DNA for the CDR3 is TGTGCCAGCAGTTCCGGACAGGGGCGAGGCACTGAAGCTTTCTTT.

This rearrangement joins TRBV28 to TRBJ2-3, with 9 bases matching TRBD1. This CDR3 is 17 amino acids long. V gave up 6 bases and J gave up 2 bases; unmatched junction bases: 12. The germline gives CDR1 MDHEN, CDR2 SYDVKM. CDR3 in amino acids: CASRNTRTGVITDTQYF. CDR3 bases: TGTGCCAGCAGAAACACTCGGACAGGGGTCATCACAGATACGCAGTATTTT.

The chain has TRBV28 and TRBJ1-2, with D uncertain. Germline lookup yields CDR1 MDHEN and CDR2 SYDVKM. V gave up 3 bases and J gave up 4 bases, with 9 bases separating them. This CDR3 is built from 13 residues. The CDR3 DNA follows: TGTGCCAGCAGTTTGCGGATGGGCTATGGCTACACCTTC. Translated: CASSLRMGYGYTF.

This clonotype was recorded many times. This rearrangement joins TRBV14 to TRBJ2-1, with D tentatively TRBD2 (5 bases). This CDR3 comprises 15 residues. CDR1 is SGHDN, CDR2 FVKESK, per germline. Deletions cut 1 base from V and 7 bases from J, with 14 bases between. CDR3 protein: CASSQGRGLENEQFF. The CDR3 DNA follows: TGTGCCAGCAGCCAAGGTCGAGGGCTGGAGAATGAGCAGTTCTTC.